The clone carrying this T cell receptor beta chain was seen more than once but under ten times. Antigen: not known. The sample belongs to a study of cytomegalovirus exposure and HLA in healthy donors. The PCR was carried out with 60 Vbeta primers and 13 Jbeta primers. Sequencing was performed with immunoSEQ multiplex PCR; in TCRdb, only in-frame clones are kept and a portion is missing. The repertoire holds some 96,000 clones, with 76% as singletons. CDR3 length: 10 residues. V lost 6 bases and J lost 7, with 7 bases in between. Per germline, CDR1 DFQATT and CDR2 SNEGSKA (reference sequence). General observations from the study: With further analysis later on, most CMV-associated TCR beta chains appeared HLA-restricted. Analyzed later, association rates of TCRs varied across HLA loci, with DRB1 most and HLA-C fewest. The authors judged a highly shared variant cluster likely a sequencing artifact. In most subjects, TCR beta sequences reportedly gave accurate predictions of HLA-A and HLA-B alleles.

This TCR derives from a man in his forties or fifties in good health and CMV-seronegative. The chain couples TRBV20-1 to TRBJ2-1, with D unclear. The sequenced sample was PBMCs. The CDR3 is CSARQNEQFF. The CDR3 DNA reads TGCAGTGCGAGGCAGAATGAGCAGTTCTTC.